This note documents a single T cell receptor (beta chain) sequence. Some clones are missing from TCRdb's copy, which holds only in-frame ones; the method was immunoSEQ multiplex PCR. This sample has about 140,000 clones; about 83% occur once, and the top ten carry around 3.7%. The V gene lost 6 bases and the J gene lost 8 bases, with 14 bases spanning the gap. CDR3 length equals 14 residues. Germline CDR1 reads WSHSY; CDR2 reads SAAADI. The data derive from a study of blood T cell repertoires in COVID-19. What was sequenced was PBMCs or T cells enriched from blood (not recorded which). The chain combines TRBV10-2 with TRBJ1-6; D uncertain. This clonotype was sampled from a woman aged 45-60 years with acute COVID-19. The chain's CDR3 is CASSLFARDSPLHF. The CDR3 nucleotides are TGCGCCAGCAGCCTGTTTGCCCGGGATTCACCCCTCCACTTT.